This paragraph reports one T cell receptor beta chain. The antigen is unknown. This record belongs to a study of cytomegalovirus exposure and HLA in healthy donors. Study results and caveats: First-cohort TCR clusters tended to co-occur in the 90 to 150 validation repertoires, a later analysis found. Rarity marked most TCR sequences, yet some public TCRs occurred in many donors.

With 5 bases removed from V and 1 base from J, the gap between germline ends came to 11 bases. This CDR3 has 14 residues. CDR1 and CDR2 (germline): SGHAT, FQNNGV. Clones were sequenced by immunoSEQ multiplex PCR, and TCRdb holds only the in-frame ones, with some missing. The sample lists 120,000 to 150,000 clones; just over 90% were seen once. The source of this sequence is a man aged 18 to 30 in good health and CMV-seronegative. The chain uses TRBV11-2 and TRBJ1-2; no firm D call. The sequencing sample was made of PBMCs. The CDR3: CASSQGGGNYGYTF. Written as DNA, the CDR3 is TGTGCCAGCAGCCAAGGTGGCGGTAACTATGGCTACACCTTC.